This TCR beta chain was sequenced in a study of blood T cell repertoires in COVID-19. In the original processing: Reference gene primers were amplified, and this amplification served to estimate nucleated cell counts. The assay was immunoSEQ multiplex PCR, and TCRdb's table has in-frame clones only and misses some. V, J and clone size reflect that table, while D and trimming were determined from the DNA. The data show around 250,000 clones, with approximately 90% seen just once and 3% held by the top ten. The specimen sequenced was peripheral blood. This clonotype originated in a woman in her twenties or thirties with active or convalescent COVID-19.

The CDR3 here is CASTGTGPLMTYGYTF. The CDR3, as DNA: TGTGCCAGCACAGGGACAGGCCCTTTGATGACCTATGGCTACACCTTC. This rearrangement joins TRBV7-9 to TRBJ1-2; TRBD1 matches at 8 bases. The CDR3 runs 16 residues. The germline CDR1 and CDR2 sequences are SEHNR and FQNEAQ (reference sequence). J was trimmed by 4 bases and V by 7 bases; bases with no gene match: 14.